This T cell receptor (beta chain) stems from a study of T-cell reconstitution after alpha-beta-depleted transplantation in children. TCRbeta library preparation incorporated unique molecular identifiers. TCRdb analysed the PCR reads with MiXCR anew, one entry per CDR3 protein. The repertoire includes 550,000 to 600,000 distinct CDR3 sequences, under 30% of them detected once, and 11% to 15% sits in the top ten. The CDR3 is 16 amino acids. Germline V gene lookup returns CDR1 SEHNR and CDR2 FQNEAQ (reference sequence). V gave up 5 bases and J gave up 1 base, with 18 bases separating them. V usage is TRBV7-9 and J usage is TRBJ2-7; TRBD1 is a possible D gene (5 bases). The source is a boy younger than two who had a stem cell transplant for acute myeloid leukemia, so the T cells may come from the graft donor. The sample was PBMCs, mostly from graft donor cells, taken 360 days after TCRalphabeta/CD19-depleted stem cell transplant. The CDR3: CASSPPQGPLSYEQYF. The CDR3 nucleotides are TGTGCCAGCAGCCCCCCGCAGGGTCCACTATCCTACGAGCAGTACTTC. Using reference TRBV7-9 and TRBJ2-7 for the parts outside the CDR3, the full variable domain is DTGVSQNPRHKITKRGQNVTFRCDPISEHNRLYWYRQTLGQGPEFLTYFQNEAQLEKSRLLSDRFSAERPKGSFSTLEIQRTEQGDSAMYLCASSPPQGPLSYEQYFGPGTRLTVT.